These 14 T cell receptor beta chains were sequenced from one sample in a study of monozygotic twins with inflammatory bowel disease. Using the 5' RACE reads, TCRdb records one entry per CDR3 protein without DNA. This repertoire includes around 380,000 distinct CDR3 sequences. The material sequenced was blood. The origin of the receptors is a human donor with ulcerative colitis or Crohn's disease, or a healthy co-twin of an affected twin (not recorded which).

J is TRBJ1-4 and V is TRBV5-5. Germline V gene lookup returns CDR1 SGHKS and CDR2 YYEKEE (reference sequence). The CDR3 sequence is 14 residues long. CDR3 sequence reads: CASSLEATNEKLFF. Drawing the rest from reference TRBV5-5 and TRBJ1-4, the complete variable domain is DAGVTQSPTHLIKTRGQQVTLRCSPISGHKSVSWYQQVLGQGPQFIFQYYEKEERGRGNFPDRFSARQFPNYSSELNVNALLLGDSALYLCASSLEATNEKLFFGSGTQLSVL.

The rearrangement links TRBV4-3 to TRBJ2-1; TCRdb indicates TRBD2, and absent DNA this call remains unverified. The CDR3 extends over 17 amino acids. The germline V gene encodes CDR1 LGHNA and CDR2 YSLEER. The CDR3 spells CASSQDSSGSSYNEQFF.

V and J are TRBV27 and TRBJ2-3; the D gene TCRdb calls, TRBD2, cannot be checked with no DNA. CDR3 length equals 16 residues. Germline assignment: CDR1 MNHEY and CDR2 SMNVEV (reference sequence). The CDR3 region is CASSLLASGWGDTQYF.

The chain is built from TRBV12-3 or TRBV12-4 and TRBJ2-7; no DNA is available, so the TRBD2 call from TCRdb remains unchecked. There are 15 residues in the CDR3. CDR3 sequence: CASSLSRGRAYEQYF.

The CDR3 sequence: CASLETGASTDTQYF. The genes are TRBV7-6 and TRBJ2-3; TCRdb's D call, TRBD1, is unchecked because there is no DNA. Germline-derived CDR1 and CDR2 are SGHVS and FNYEAQ. The CDR3 is 15 residues long.

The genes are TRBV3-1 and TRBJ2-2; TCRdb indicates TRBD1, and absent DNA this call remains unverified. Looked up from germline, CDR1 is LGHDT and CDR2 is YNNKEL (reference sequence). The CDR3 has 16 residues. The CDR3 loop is CASSPSGQGRAGELFF. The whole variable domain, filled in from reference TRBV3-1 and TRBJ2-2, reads DTAVSQTPKYLVTQMGNDKSIKCEQNLGHDTMYWYKQDSKKFLKIMFSYNNKELIINETVPNRFSPKSPDKAHLNLHINSLELGDSAVYFCASSPSGQGRAGELFFGEGSRLTVL.

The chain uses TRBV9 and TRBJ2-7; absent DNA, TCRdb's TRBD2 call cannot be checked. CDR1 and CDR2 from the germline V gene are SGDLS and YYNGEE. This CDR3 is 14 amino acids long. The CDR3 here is CASRRRGLSYEQYF.

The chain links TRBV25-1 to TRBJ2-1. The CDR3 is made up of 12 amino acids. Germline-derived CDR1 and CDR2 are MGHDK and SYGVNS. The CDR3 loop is CASSTAYNEQFF.

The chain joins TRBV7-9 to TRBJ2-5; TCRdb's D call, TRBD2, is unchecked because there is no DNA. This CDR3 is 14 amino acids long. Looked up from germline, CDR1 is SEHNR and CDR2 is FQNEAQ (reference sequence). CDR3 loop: CASTPGASEETQYF.

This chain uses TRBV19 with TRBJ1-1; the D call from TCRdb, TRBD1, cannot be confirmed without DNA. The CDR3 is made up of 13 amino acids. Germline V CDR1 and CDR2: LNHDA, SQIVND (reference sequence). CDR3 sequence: CASSMYRDLEAFF.

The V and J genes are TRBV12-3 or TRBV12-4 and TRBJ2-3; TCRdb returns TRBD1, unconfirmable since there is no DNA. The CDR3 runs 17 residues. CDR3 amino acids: CASRRTGVGGTRDTQYF.

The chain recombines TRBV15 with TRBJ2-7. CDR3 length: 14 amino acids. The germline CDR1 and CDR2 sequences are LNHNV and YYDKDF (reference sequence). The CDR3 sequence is CATSRGGSSYEQYF.

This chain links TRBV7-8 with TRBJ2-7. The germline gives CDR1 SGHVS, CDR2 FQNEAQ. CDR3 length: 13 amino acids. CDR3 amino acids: CASSLGWNYEQYF.

The CDR3 reads CASSSGITYGYTF. The rearrangement joins TRBV28 to TRBJ1-2. The CDR3 loop spans 13 amino acids. Germline-derived CDR1 and CDR2 are MDHEN and SYDVKM.